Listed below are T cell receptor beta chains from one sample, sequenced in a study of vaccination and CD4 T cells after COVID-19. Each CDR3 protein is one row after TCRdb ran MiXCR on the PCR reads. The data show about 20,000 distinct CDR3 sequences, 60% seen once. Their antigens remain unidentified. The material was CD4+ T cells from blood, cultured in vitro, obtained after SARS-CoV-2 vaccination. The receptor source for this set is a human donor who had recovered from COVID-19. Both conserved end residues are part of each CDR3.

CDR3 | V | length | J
CATSDPRQGVTGELFF | TRBV24-1 | 16 | TRBJ2-2
CATSRASGADTQYF | TRBV15 | 14 | TRBJ2-3
CASSLEVIGETQYF | TRBV7-2 | 14 | TRBJ2-5
CASSPPRLAGDLETQYF | TRBV27 | 17 | TRBJ2-5
CASSLSGSTDTQYF | TRBV11-3 | 14 | TRBJ2-3
CASSSSGETQYF | TRBV6-2/TRBV6-3 | 12 | TRBJ2-5
CASSLTANTGELFF | TRBV7-3 | 14 | TRBJ2-2
CASSYGGTNTGELFF | TRBV6-2/TRBV6-3 | 15 | TRBJ2-2
CASSWTVQETQYF | TRBV6-5 | 13 | TRBJ2-5
CASSEVGPGKIRLFF | TRBV10-1 | 15 | TRBJ1-4
CASSLVLAGGYEQYF | TRBV12-3/TRBV12-4 | 15 | TRBJ2-7
CASSESGTGGGYTF | TRBV6-1 | 14 | TRBJ1-2
CASSSGQGETQYF | TRBV27 | 13 | TRBJ2-5
CASSLDPGTGRKYEQYF | TRBV6-1 | 17 | TRBJ2-7